Each of the 32 T cell receptor beta chains below was sequenced from the same sample in a study of blood T cell repertoires in COVID-19. The protocol was immunoSEQ multiplex PCR, while the TCRdb copy is restricted to in-frame clones and leaves out a portion. The repertoire includes about 78,000 clones, around 90% of them detected once, and 1% sits in the top ten. Sequenced material: peripheral blood. The receptors shown here come from a woman aged 50 to 60 in a cohort sampled during active COVID-19.

This clone was seen once. CDR3 nucleotide sequence: TGTGCCAGCAGTGAAAAATATCGTAGGGGCAGGGGTAATTCACCCCTCCACTTT. Protein product: CASSEKYRRGRGNSPLHF. The genes are TRBV25-1 and TRBJ1-6; tentatively, D is TRBD1 (6 bases). Germline V gives CDR1 MGHDK, CDR2 SYGVNS. The length of the CDR3 is 18 residues. V was pared by 2 bases and J by 6 bases, with 20 bases between.

The chain has TRBV28 and TRBJ2-5; TRBD1 is a possible D gene (5 bases). Germline assignment: CDR1 MDHEN and CDR2 SYDVKM. CDR3 length equals 14 residues. The ends were cut back, 6 bases at V and 1 base at J, with 12 bases in the middle. For the CDR3, the DNA is TGTGCCAGCAGATGGGGCACAGGCCAAGAGACCCAGTACTTC. Translated: CASRWGTGQETQYF.

The chain is built from TRBV28 and TRBJ2-4, with D perhaps matching TRBD1 (6 bases). The V end was cut by 3 bases, the J end by 7 bases, with 13 bases between. This CDR3 comprises 14 residues. CDR1 is MDHEN, CDR2 SYDVKM, per germline. The CDR3 spells CASSFRAGANIQYF. Written as DNA, the CDR3 is TGTGCCAGCAGTTTCCGGGCAGGGGCGAACATTCAGTACTTC.

The chain employs TRBV30 and TRBJ1-4, with D tentatively TRBD1 (5 bases). This CDR3 region has 13 residues. Germline CDR1 and CDR2: GTSNPN and SVGIG (reference sequence). V dropped 3 bases and J dropped 8 bases, with 13 bases sitting between them. The CDR3 nucleotides read TGTGCCTGGAGCCGAAGGGGCGTAGAAAAACTGTTTTTT. Translation: CAWSRRGVEKLFF. The variable domain in full, completed from reference TRBV30 and TRBJ1-4, reads SQTIHQWPATLVQPVGSPLSLECTVEGTSNPNLYWYRQAAGRGLQLLFYSVGIGQISSEVPQNLSASRPQDRQFILSSKKLLLSDSGFYLCAWSRRGVEKLFFGSGTQLSVL.

This chain joins TRBV28 and TRBJ2-7; D might be TRBD1 (6 bases). V was clipped by 4 bases and J by 2 bases, with 15 bases between them. The CDR3 length is 15 residues. Germline CDR1 is MDHEN and CDR2 is SYDVKM. In DNA form, the CDR3 reads TGTGCCAGCAGTTCCTCAGGGGACCCAACCTACGAGCAGTACTTC. Encoded protein: CASSSSGDPTYEQYF.

This chain connects TRBV9 to TRBJ1-5; weak D call: TRBD1 (6 bases). There are 15 residues in the CDR3. Germline lookup yields CDR1 SGDLS and CDR2 YYNGEE. Trimming shortened V by 4 bases and J by 6 bases, and 17 bases separated the two germline ends. This chain's CDR3 is CASSLSGGVSQPQHF. The CDR3 bases are TGTGCCAGCAGCCTCTCTGGGGGCGTGAGTCAGCCCCAGCATTTT.

As for this clone: The junction and the germline gene differ at one end; a read error may be behind it. The genes are TRBV29-1 and TRBJ2-7; 9 bases are a match to TRBD1. The CDR3 runs 13 residues. Germline CDR1 reads SQVTM; CDR2 reads ANQGSEA. CDR3 coding DNA: TGCAGCGTTTCGGGACAGGGATCCTTCGAGCAGTACTTC. Translated: CSVSGQGSFEQYF.

This rearrangement joins TRBV2 to TRBJ1-3; D is unclear. V lost 8 bases, J lost 0 bases, and 14 bases lay in between. CDR3 size: 15 residues. Per germline, CDR1 SNHLY and CDR2 FYNNEI. CDR3 sequence (DNA): TGTGCCAGCGGGCAGAGCACAAGCTCTGGAAACACCATATATTTT. It is translated as CASGQSTSSGNTIYF.

The chain is built from TRBV28 and TRBJ2-7, with 11 bases identical to TRBD2. Losses at the gene ends were 2 bases for V and 2 bases for J; bases not matched to a gene: 2. The CDR3 covers 15 residues. Germline V CDR1 and CDR2: MDHEN, SYDVKM. This chain's CDR3 is CASSLIAGGTYEQYF. Here the CDR3 DNA reads TGTGCCAGCAGTTTAATAGCGGGAGGGACCTACGAGCAGTACTTC.

This clone was found a few times. This CDR3 is also generated by other DNA sequences in the sample. The CDR3 reads CASSQASGANVLTF. The CDR3 coding sequence is TGTGCCAGCAGCCAAGCTTCTGGGGCCAACGTCCTGACTTTC. The chain links TRBV3-1 (or the pseudogene TRBV3-2) to TRBJ2-6; D gene unclear. The CDR3 is 14 amino acids. CDR1 is LGHDT, CDR2 YNNKEL, per germline (reference sequence). V lost 1 base and J lost 1, with 2 bases in between.

The V call is TRBV2, the J call TRBJ2-1, with D hard to call. Trimming shortened V by 4 bases and J by 6 bases, and 7 bases separated the two germline ends. Germline loops: CDR1 SNHLY, CDR2 FYNNEI. The CDR3 totals 12 residues. The CDR3 DNA follows: TGTGCCAGCAGTGTTCCCAGCAATGAGCAGTTCTTC. This codes for CASSVPSNEQFF.

The chain uses TRBV9 and TRBJ2-1; TRBD2 matches 12 bases. The germline gives CDR1 SGDLS, CDR2 YYNGEE. With V trimmed by 0 bases and J by 13 bases, 5 bases remained unmatched. The CDR3 contains 14 residues. CDR3 protein: CASSVGLAGVSQFF. Here the CDR3 DNA reads TGTGCCAGCAGCGTAGGACTAGCGGGAGTCTCCCAGTTCTTC.

This clone was seen a few times. The chain has TRBV18 and TRBJ1-5; D is undetermined. The CDR3 totals 13 residues. V shed 2 bases and J shed 5 bases, with 7 bases lying between them. Per the germline V gene, CDR1 is KGHSH and CDR2 is LQKENI. The CDR3 loop reads CASSPEVDQPQHF. The CDR3 DNA follows: TGTGCCAGCTCACCAGAGGTGGATCAGCCCCAGCATTTT.

The chain links TRBV6-5 to TRBJ2-5; a possible D gene is TRBD1 (5 bases). V lost 4 bases and J lost 3, with 12 bases in between. Per the germline V gene, CDR1 is MNHEY and CDR2 is SVGAGI. The length of the CDR3 is 14 residues. The CDR3 region is CASSFGSGKETQYF. The DNA of the CDR3 is TGTGCCAGCAGTTTCGGTTCAGGGAAAGAGACCCAGTACTTC.

J is TRBJ1-5 and V is TRBV27; 8 positions agree with TRBD1. CDR3 length: 17 residues. The germline V gene has CDR1 MNHEY and CDR2 SMNVEV (reference sequence). V dropped 4 bases and J dropped 3; count of bases not matched to a gene: 11. The CDR3: CASSSPRDRQTNQPQHF. CDR3 sequence (DNA): TGTGCCAGCAGTTCCCCGCGGGACAGGCAGACCAATCAGCCCCAGCATTTT.

The rearrangement uses TRBV15 and TRBJ2-3; no clear D. Trimming stripped 0 bases from V and 0 bases from J, with 10 bases between. The germline V gene encodes CDR1 LNHNV and CDR2 YYDKDF (reference sequence). The CDR3 totals 16 residues. The CDR3 region has the DNA TGTGCCACCAGCAGAGATCTTAGCTATAGCACAGATACGCAGTATTTT. This codes for CATSRDLSYSTDTQYF.

The chain combines TRBV9 with TRBJ2-3; 7 bases are a match to TRBD1. Germline loops: CDR1 SGDLS, CDR2 YYNGEE. CDR3 length: 17 amino acids. The V gene end was trimmed by 0 bases and the J gene end by 11 bases; junction bases not matched to a gene: 18. For the CDR3, the DNA is TGTGCCAGCAGCGTAGGTGTCACAGGACAGGAGCTAACCCTGCAGTATTTT. It is translated as CASSVGVTGQELTLQYF.

This clone was picked up one time. The CDR3 here is CASSAQTGGNEQFF. DNA for the CDR3: TGTGCCAGCAGCGCCCAGACAGGGGGCAATGAGCAGTTCTTC. This chain links TRBV9 with TRBJ2-1, with 9 bases aligning to TRBD1. Germline loops: CDR1 SGDLS, CDR2 YYNGEE. The V and J ends lost 3 bases and 6 bases, in that order; junction bases with no gene match: 4. There are 14 residues in the CDR3.

This clone was counted a few times. The chain links TRBV19 to TRBJ2-7; 7 nucleotides align to TRBD1. After removal of 5 bases from V and 1 base from J, the junction contained 8 bases not matched to a gene. Germline CDR1 is LNHDA and CDR2 is SQIVND (reference sequence). CDR3 size: 15 residues. The CDR3 DNA reads as TGTGCCAGTAGTGCCTGGGACAGTATATCCTACGAGCAGTACTTC. Protein sequence: CASSAWDSISYEQYF.

This clone was counted between two and nine times. J is TRBJ1-6 and V is TRBV15, with 8 positions matching TRBD1. V shed 1 base and J 4 bases; nucleotides not matched to a gene: 6. The CDR3 contains 17 residues. Germline V gene data show CDR1 as LNHNV and CDR2 as YYDKDF (reference sequence). CDR3: CATSRVSGGGYNSPLHF. CDR3 bases: TGTGCCACCAGCAGAGTCTCAGGGGGCGGTTATAATTCACCCCTCCACTTT.

Concerning this clone itself: In the same sample, other DNA sequences code for this CDR3. This chain connects TRBV5-1 to TRBJ2-1, with 13 bases aligning to TRBD2. V was pared by 3 bases and J by 7 bases, with 4 bases of the junction left unmatched. Germline V gene data show CDR1 as SGHRS and CDR2 as YFSETQ. The CDR3 is made up of 15 amino acids. Here the CDR3 DNA reads TGCGCCAGCAGCTCGGGACTAGCGGGATTGAATGAGCAGTTCTTC. The encoded protein is CASSSGLAGLNEQFF. Supplemented by reference TRBV5-1 and TRBJ2-1, the full variable domain reads KAGVTQTPRYLIKTRGQQVTLSCSPISGHRSVSWYQQTPGQGLQFLFEYFSETQRNKGNFPGRFSGRQFSNSRSEMNVSTLELGDSALYLCASSSGLAGLNEQFFGPGTRLTVL.

This clone occurred once. The J gene is TRBJ2-3, the V gene TRBV10-3; 7 bases agree with TRBD2. The V gene's germline CDR1 is ENHRY and CDR2 SYGVKD. The trim removed 8 bases at V and 5 bases at J, leaving 7 bases unmatched. The CDR3 totals 13 residues. The CDR3 protein is CAIGREREDTQYF. The CDR3 nucleotides read TGTGCCATCGGGCGGGAGAGGGAAGATACGCAGTATTTT.

This rearrangement joins TRBV3-1 (or the pseudogene TRBV3-2) to TRBJ1-1, with a possible D match to TRBD1 (5 bases). The CDR3 is 15 residues long. From germline, CDR1 is LGHDT and CDR2 YNNKEL (reference sequence). The V gene lost 1 base and the J gene lost 4 bases, with 13 bases spanning the gap. CDR3 bases: TGTGCCAGCAGCCAAGGAAGCAGGGAACCCACTGAAGCTTTCTTT. It specifies CASSQGSREPTEAFF.

This chain joins TRBV4-1 and TRBJ2-1, with 7 bases that match TRBD2. With 0 bases clipped from V and 9 bases from J, the junction kept 11 bases outside the gene matches. This CDR3 has 16 residues. Looked up from germline, CDR1 is MGHRA and CDR2 is YSYEKL. In nucleotides, the CDR3 is TGCGCCAGCAGCCAAGAGAGCGGGAATTTTTTCAGTGAGCAGTTCTTC. Translation: CASSQESGNFFSEQFF.

V usage is TRBV9 and J usage is TRBJ2-1; 8 bases line up with TRBD2. The J segment lost 8 bases and the V segment lost 4 bases, leaving 11 bases of the junction unmatched. This CDR3 region has 15 residues. Germline V gene data show CDR1 as SGDLS and CDR2 as YYNGEE. CDR3 nucleotides: TGTGCCAGCAGCCTGAGCGGGAGTAAAGTCTATGAGCAGTTCTTC. Residues: CASSLSGSKVYEQFF.

This chain connects TRBV29-1 to TRBJ2-7; tentatively, D is TRBD1 (5 bases). This CDR3 has 12 amino acids. The V gene lost 4 bases and the J gene lost 3 bases, with 10 bases spanning the gap. CDR1 SQVTM and CDR2 ANQGSEA come from the germline V gene. CDR3 in amino acids: CSVVGPDYEQYF. In DNA, the CDR3 is TGCAGCGTTGTGGGGCCAGACTACGAGCAGTACTTC.

This rearrangement joins TRBV6-1 to TRBJ2-3; TRBD1 might be the D (6 bases). V was trimmed by 0 bases and J by 9 bases, leaving 16 bases between them. The CDR3 is made up of 15 amino acids. The germline V gene has CDR1 MNHNS and CDR2 SASEGT. CDR3 amino acids: CASSEASTGKPTQYF. The CDR3 DNA sequence: TGTGCCAGCAGTGAAGCTTCCACAGGGAAACCCACGCAGTATTTT.

This chain connects TRBV11-2 to TRBJ1-1; D remains ambiguous. Per the germline V gene, CDR1 is SGHAT and CDR2 is FQNNGV. The CDR3 totals 14 residues. The germline V and J ends were trimmed by 3 bases and 7 bases, with 15 bases remaining between them. Written as DNA, the CDR3 is TGTGCCAGCAGCTTTACAGAGGGTCACAATGAAGCTTTCTTT. Translated: CASSFTEGHNEAFF.

The J gene is TRBJ1-1, the V gene TRBV6-5; TRBD1 matches 7 bases. Germline-derived CDR1 and CDR2 are MNHEY and SVGAGI. Unmatched junction bases numbered 5, after V lost 6 bases and J lost 1 base. The CDR3 covers 14 residues. Written as DNA, the CDR3 is TGTGCCAGCAGACCACAGGGGAGGAACACTGAAGCTTTCTTT. This sequence encodes CASRPQGRNTEAFF.

The chain carries TRBV19 and TRBJ2-3, with 10 positions matching TRBD2. The trim removed 9 bases at V and 0 bases at J, leaving 6 bases unmatched. In germline, CDR1 is LNHDA, CDR2 SQIVND (reference sequence). The CDR3 consists of 15 residues. The CDR3 protein is CASTGLAVSTDTQYF. CDR3 DNA sequence: TGTGCCAGCACCGGACTAGCGGTTAGCACAGATACGCAGTATTTT.

The chain has TRBV10-1 and TRBJ2-7; 9 nucleotides agree with TRBD1. The germline gives CDR1 WNHNN, CDR2 SYGVQD (reference sequence). With V trimmed by 6 bases and J by 4 bases, 16 bases remained unmatched. CDR3 length equals 17 residues. CDR3 in DNA: TGCGCCAGCAGGGACAGGGGAGACGGCGGGAAGTTGTACGAGCAGTACTTC. This codes for CASRDRGDGGKLYEQYF.

The V call is TRBV27, the J call TRBJ2-3; 8 bases align to TRBD2. The germline V gene encodes CDR1 MNHEY and CDR2 SMNVEV (reference sequence). The trim removed 11 bases at V and 0 bases at J, leaving 7 bases unmatched. The CDR3 sequence is 14 residues long. The CDR3 is CAVSGGRSTDTQYF. In nucleotides, the CDR3 is TGTGCCGTCAGCGGGGGTCGTAGCACAGATACGCAGTATTTT.